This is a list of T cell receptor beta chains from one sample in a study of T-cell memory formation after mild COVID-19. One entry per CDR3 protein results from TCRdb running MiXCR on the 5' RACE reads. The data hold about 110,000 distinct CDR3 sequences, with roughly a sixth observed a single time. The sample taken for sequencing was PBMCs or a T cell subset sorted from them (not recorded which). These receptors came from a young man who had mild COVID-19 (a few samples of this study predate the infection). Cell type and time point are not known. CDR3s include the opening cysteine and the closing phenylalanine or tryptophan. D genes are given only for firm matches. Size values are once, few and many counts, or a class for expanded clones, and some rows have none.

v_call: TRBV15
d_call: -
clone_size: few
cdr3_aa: CATSRDKGSDTQYF

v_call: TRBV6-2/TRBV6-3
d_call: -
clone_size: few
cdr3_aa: CASSQTANQPQHF

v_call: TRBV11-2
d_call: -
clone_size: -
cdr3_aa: CASSLSGSENTEAFF

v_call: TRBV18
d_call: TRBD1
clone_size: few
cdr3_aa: CASSPMTGPDYEQYF

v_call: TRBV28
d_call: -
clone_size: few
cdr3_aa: CASSLYGTPNTEAFF

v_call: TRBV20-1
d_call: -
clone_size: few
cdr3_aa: CSARDPRDGNYGYTF

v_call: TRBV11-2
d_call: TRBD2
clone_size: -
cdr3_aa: CASSRTSGGTGSETQYF

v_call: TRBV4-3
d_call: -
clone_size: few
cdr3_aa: CASSPSVAQTGANVLTF

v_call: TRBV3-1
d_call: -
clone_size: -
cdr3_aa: CASSQDRTGPRELDTQYF

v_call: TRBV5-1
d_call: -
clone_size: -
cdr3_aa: CASSLGHITGELFF

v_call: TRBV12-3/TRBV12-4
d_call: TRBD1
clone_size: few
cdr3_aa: CASSTGTGDNSPLHF

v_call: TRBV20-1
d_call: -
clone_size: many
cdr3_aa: CSAPSQLWQFF

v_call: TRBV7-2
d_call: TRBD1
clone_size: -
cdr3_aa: CASRTGWITEAFF

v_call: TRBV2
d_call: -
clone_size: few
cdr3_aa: CASNRDASGANVLTF

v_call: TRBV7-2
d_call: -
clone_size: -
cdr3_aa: CASSLGPSGYGYTF

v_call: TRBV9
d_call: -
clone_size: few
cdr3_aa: CASSAGGLDTGELFF

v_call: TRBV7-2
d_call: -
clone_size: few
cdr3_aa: CASSLQGGTTGELFF

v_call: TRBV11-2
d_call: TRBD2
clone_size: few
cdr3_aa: CASSLVLAGTDTQYF

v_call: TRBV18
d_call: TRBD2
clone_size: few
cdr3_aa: CASSPSGGHEQYF

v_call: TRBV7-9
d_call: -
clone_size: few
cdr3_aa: CASSINEQFF

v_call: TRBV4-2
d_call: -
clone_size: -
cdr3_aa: CASSQDLDFQETQYF

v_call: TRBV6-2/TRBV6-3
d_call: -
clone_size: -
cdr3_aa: CASSYGKETQYF

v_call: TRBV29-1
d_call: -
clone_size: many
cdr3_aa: CSVPGTTNTGELFF

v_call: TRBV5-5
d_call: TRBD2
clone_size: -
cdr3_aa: CASSPGLARDTQYF

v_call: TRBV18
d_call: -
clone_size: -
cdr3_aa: CASSPNVGLQSTDTQYF

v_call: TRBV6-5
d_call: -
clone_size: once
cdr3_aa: CASSFIQEFNEKLFF